Sequencing of this TCR beta chain was carried out in a study of low-dose radiotherapy and immunotherapy resistance in tumors. As for the study in general: For Cohort 1, fractions of 0.5 Gy were given every 2 weeks, reaching 6.5 Gy overall.

Time point in this sample: after trial treatment. The treatment is: LDRT plus nivolumab, ipilimumab, low-dose cyclophosphamide and aspirin (RACIN trial). Ipilimumab, nivolumab, aspirin, low-dose cyclophosphamide and low-dose radiotherapy were administered to donors. Advanced solid tumors lacking tumor-infiltrating lymphocytes were present in eligible patients. In germline, CDR1 is GTSNPN, CDR2 SVGIG (reference sequence). The CDR3 has 14 amino acids. The V end was cut by 2 bases, the J end by 4 bases, with 12 bases between. Primers targeting TRAV and TRBV primed first-strand cDNA, covering alpha and beta chains. With a V-primer adapter and a constant-region primer, TCRs were amplified for about 20 PCR cycles. TCRdb passed the reads through MiXCR, listing each CDR3 protein once. The table has nearly 60,000 distinct CDR3 sequences, roughly 23% seen once. This clonotype was seen ten or more times.

The TCR was taken from a male donor with prostate cancer. The rearrangement uses TRBV30 and TRBJ1-3, with a tentative D call TRBD1 (5 bases). The material sequenced was PBMCs, taken after low-dose radiotherapy plus immunotherapy. Written as DNA, the CDR3 is TGTGCCTGGAGTCCGGGGGTTGTAGGAAACACCATATATTTT. This encodes CAWSPGVVGNTIYF.